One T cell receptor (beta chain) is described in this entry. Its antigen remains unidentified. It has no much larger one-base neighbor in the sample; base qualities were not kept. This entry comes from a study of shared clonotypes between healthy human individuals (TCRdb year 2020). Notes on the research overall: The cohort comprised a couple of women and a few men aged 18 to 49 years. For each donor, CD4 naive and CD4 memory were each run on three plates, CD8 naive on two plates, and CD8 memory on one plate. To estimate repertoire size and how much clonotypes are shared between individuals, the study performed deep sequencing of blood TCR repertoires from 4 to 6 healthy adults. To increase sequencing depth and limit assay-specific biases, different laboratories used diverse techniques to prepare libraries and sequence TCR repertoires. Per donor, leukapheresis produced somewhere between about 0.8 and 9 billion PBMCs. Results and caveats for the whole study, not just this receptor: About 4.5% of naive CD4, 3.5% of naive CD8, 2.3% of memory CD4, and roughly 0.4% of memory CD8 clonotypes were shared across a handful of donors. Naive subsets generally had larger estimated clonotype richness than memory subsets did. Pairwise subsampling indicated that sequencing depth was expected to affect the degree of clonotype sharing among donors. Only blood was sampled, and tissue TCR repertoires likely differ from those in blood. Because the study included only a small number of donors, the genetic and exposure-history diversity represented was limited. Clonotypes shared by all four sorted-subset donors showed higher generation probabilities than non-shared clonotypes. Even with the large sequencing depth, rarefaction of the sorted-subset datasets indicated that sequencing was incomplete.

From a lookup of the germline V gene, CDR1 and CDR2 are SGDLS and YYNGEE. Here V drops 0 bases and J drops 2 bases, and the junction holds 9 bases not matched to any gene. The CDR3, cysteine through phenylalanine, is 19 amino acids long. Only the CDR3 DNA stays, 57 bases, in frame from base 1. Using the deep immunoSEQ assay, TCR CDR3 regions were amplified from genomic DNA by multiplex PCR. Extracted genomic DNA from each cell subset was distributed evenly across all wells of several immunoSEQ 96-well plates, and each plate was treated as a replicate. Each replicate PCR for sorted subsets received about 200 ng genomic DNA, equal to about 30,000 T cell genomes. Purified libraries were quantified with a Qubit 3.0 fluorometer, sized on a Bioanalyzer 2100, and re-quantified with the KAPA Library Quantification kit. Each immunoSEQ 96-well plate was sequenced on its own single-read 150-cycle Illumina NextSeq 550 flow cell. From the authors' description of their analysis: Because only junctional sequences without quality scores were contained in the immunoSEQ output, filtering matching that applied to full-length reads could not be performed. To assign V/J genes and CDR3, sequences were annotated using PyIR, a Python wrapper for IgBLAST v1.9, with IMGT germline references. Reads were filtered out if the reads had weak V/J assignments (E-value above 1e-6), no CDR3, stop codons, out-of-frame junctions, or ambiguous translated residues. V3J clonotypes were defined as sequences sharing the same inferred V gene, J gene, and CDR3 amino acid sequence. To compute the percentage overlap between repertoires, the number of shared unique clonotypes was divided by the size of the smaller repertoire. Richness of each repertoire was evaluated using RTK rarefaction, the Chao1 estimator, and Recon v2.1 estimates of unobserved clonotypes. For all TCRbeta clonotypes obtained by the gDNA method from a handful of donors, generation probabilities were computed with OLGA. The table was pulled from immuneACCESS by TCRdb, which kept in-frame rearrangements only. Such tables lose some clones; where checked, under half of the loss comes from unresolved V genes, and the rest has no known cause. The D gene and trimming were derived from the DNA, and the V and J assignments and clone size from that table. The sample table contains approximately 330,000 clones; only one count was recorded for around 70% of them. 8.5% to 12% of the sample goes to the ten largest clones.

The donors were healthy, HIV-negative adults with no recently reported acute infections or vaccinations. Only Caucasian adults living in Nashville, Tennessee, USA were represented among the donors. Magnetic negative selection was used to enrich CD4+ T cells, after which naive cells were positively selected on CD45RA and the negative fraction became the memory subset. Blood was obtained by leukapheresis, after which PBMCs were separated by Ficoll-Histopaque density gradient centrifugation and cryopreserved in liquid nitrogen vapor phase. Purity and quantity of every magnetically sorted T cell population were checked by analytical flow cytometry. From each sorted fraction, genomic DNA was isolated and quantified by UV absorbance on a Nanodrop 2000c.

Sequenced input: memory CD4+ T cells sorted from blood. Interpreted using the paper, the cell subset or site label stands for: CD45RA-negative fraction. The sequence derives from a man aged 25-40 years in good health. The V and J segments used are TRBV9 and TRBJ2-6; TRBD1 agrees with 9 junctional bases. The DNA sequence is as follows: TGTGCCAGCAGCGTAGGCCCGGGACAGGGAGGGGCTGGGGCCAACGTCCTGACTTTC. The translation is CASSVGPGQGGAGANVLTF.